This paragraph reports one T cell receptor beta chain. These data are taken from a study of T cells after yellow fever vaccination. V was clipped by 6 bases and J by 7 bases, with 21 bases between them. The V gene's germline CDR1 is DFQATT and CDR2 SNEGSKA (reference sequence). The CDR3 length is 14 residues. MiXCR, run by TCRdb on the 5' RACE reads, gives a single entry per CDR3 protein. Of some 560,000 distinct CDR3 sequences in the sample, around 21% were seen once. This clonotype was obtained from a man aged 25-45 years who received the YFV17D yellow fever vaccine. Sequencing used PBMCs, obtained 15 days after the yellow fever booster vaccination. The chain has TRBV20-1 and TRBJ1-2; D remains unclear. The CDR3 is CSATRRDVSAGYTF. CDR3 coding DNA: TGCAGTGCCACCCGGCGTGACGTTAGTGCTGGCTACACCTTC.